This T cell receptor (beta chain) stems from a study of tumor-infiltrating lymphocytes in primary liver carcinoma. Out of unsorted whole blood came the blood RNA, and germline DNA was extracted as well. There are 15 residues in the CDR3. Germline CDR1 and CDR2: MDHEN and SYDVKM. Trimming at V came to 6 bases and at J to 7 bases, leaving 9 bases not matched to a gene. The researchers produced TCR beta cDNA from approximately 460 ng total RNA with a constant-region primer. Each TCR beta library was derived from three nested multiplex PCR rounds that employed slightly modified ARM-PCR. For roughly 10 cycles apiece, the opening two PCR rounds ran with TRBV1-TRBV30 forward primers and a C-beta reverse primer. TCRdb ran MiXCR on the multiplex PCR reads and lists one entry per CDR3 protein. The top ten hold roughly 10% of the sample, which has about 310,000 distinct CDR3 sequences, about 62% seen once.

The source of this sequence is a man aged 40-50 years with primary liver carcinoma and hepatitis B virus infection. The rearrangement uses TRBV28 and TRBJ1-4, with TRBD1 matching over 9 bases. What was sequenced was peripheral blood. In nucleotides, the CDR3 is TGTGCCAGCAGCTCTGATGGGACAGGGCGTGAAAAACTGTTTTTT. Its protein is CASSSDGTGREKLFF.